One sample yielded the 31 T cell receptor beta chains listed below, sequenced in a study of regulatory T cells in long-lasting Graves disease. Specified time point: persistent/refractory GD, antithyroid drugs over 5 years with positive TRAb. RNA from PBMCs was the source of the TCR library. Arm-PCR of CDR3 regions with iRepertoire HTBI primers generated TCR beta libraries. TCRdb recomputed calls from the multiplex PCR reads with MiXCR, one row per CDR3 protein. Of 400,000 to 500,000 distinct CDR3 sequences listed, roughly 23% are singletons. This specimen consisted of peripheral blood mononuclear cells (PBMCs), obtained when the disease was refractory, from a patient treated with antithyroid drugs. These receptors were obtained from a female donor with Graves disease.

The CDR3 loop reads CSVRSAGGPDEQYF. The CDR3 DNA is TGCAGTGTCAGATCTGCGGGAGGGCCCGACGAGCAGTACTTC. V and J are TRBV20-1 and TRBJ2-7; 9 nucleotides align to TRBD2. Losses at the gene ends were 7 bases for V and 5 bases for J; bases not matched to a gene: 12. The CDR3 consists of 14 residues. The germline CDR1 and CDR2 sequences are DFQATT and SNEGSKA (reference sequence).

The chain carries TRBV7-9 and TRBJ2-1; unclear D gene. Germline loops: CDR1 SEHNR, CDR2 FQNEAQ (reference sequence). This CDR3 spans 12 amino acids. Trimming removed 2 bases from V and 8 bases from J, with 7 bases in between. The CDR3 region is CASSLSVHEQFF. Here the CDR3 DNA reads TGTGCCAGCAGCTTAAGCGTCCATGAGCAGTTCTTC.

In its sample, this clonotype was seen a few times. The J gene is TRBJ1-4, the V gene TRBV20-1; no reliable D call. The V end lost 6 bases, the J end lost 8 bases, and 13 bases lay between the germline ends. Germline assignment: CDR1 DFQATT and CDR2 SNEGSKA (reference sequence). This CDR3 contains 12 residues. CDR3 nucleotides: TGCAGTGCCAAGGGCGTTGGGGAAAAACTGTTTTTT. This sequence encodes CSAKGVGEKLFF.

In the case of this clonotype: With a much larger clone just one base away, this may be a read error. The V gene is TRBV7-8, the J gene TRBJ1-6, with D unclear. V lost 5 bases to trimming and J lost 0 bases, with 11 bases between them. Germline assignment: CDR1 SGHVS and CDR2 FQNEAQ. The CDR3 is 16 amino acids. DNA for the CDR3: TGTGCCAGCAGCCAAGGGCCGAGCTCCTATAATTCACCCCTCCACTTT. It is translated as CASSQGPSSYNSPLHF.

CDR3 in DNA: TGCAGCGTCAGGACAGGGTCGAACTATGGCTACACCTTC. The encoded protein is CSVRTGSNYGYTF. The chain links TRBV29-1 to TRBJ1-2, with 8 bases lining up with TRBD1. Germline CDR1 reads SQVTM; CDR2 reads ANQGSEA. This CDR3 spans 13 amino acids. The trim removed 6 bases at V and 2 bases at J, leaving 5 bases unmatched.

J is TRBJ2-3 and V is TRBV28; the match to TRBD2 covers 7 bases. The CDR3 has 16 residues. Germline lookup yields CDR1 MDHEN and CDR2 SYDVKM. The V segment lost 0 bases and the J segment 0 bases; nucleotides outside the gene matches: 3. This CDR3 reads CASSLWGSGSTDTQYF. CDR3 nucleotide sequence: TGTGCCAGCAGTTTATGGGGTAGCGGGAGCACAGATACGCAGTATTTT.

The J gene is TRBJ2-3, the V gene TRBV19; 12 bases are a match to TRBD2. The CDR3 is 16 amino acids. Germline-derived CDR1 and CDR2 are LNHDA and SQIVND (reference sequence). V shed 4 bases and J 0 bases; nucleotides not matched to a gene: 2. The CDR3 reads CASSTGTSGSTDTQYF. CDR3 DNA sequence: TGTGCCAGTAGTACCGGGACTAGCGGGAGCACAGATACGCAGTATTTT.

This rearrangement joins TRBV2 to TRBJ2-5, with 16 nucleotides matching TRBD2. Trimming took 5 bases from V and 4 from J; bases not matched to a gene: 7. The CDR3 is 17 residues long. Germline lookup yields CDR1 SNHLY and CDR2 FYNNEI. CDR3 sequence: CASSLGTSGRAGETQYF. DNA of the CDR3: TGTGCCAGCAGTTTGGGGACTAGCGGGAGGGCCGGAGAGACCCAGTACTTC.

This clonotype was seen ten or more times. This chain connects TRBV12-3 or TRBV12-4 to TRBJ1-1; D is unresolved. This CDR3 has 15 amino acids. Trimming removed 6 bases from V and 4 bases from J, with 18 bases in between. CDR3 region: CASSPTAPLSTEAFF. The CDR3 bases are TGTGCCAGCAGCCCGACTGCACCCCTGAGCACTGAAGCTTTCTTT.

This clonotype was counted ten times or more. The chain recombines TRBV20-1 with TRBJ2-7, with D uncertain. The CDR3 covers 14 residues. Germline V lookup: CDR1 DFQATT, CDR2 SNEGSKA (reference sequence). Trimming removed 3 bases at V and 0 bases at J, with 12 bases between. The CDR3 region has the DNA TGCAGTGCTAGTGCCGGTGGGGTCTCCTACGAGCAGTACTTC. Translating gives CSASAGGVSYEQYF.

Notes on this clonotype: A much larger clone differs by one base, so this may be a read error. The V gene is TRBV20-1, the J gene TRBJ2-5; D not certain. The CDR3 contains 11 residues. Germline assignment: CDR1 DFQATT and CDR2 SNEGSKA (reference sequence). For the CDR3, the DNA is TGCAGTGTTAGAGATCGCGAGACCCAGTACTTC. It codes for CSVRDRETQYF.

A note on this clonotype: This may be a read error, as it is one base from a much larger clone. The chain is built from TRBV6-5 and TRBJ1-2; D is perhaps TRBD1 (6 bases). Trimming pared 2 bases from V and 7 bases from J, leaving 8 bases between. The CDR3 loop spans 12 amino acids. The V gene's germline CDR1 is MNHEY and CDR2 SVGAGI. CDR3 residues: CASSYRGTGYTF. DNA for the CDR3: TGTGCCAGCAGTTACAGGGGGACTGGCTACACCTTC.

This clonotype was counted at least ten times. One junction end does not reproduce the germline sequence, and a read error may be involved. The chain carries TRBV11-2 and TRBJ1-6, with D unclear. The CDR3 has 14 amino acids. Germline V lookup: CDR1 SGHAT, CDR2 FQNNGV. The CDR3 here is CASSLTAYNSPLHF. In nucleotides, the CDR3 is TGTGCCAGCAGCTTAACGGCCTACAATTCACCCCTCCACTTT. The variable domain in full, with the rest retrieved from reference TRBV11-2 and TRBJ1-6, is EAGVAQSPRYKIIEKRQSVAFWCNPISGHATLYWYQQILGQGPKLLIQFQNNGVVDDSQLPKDRFSAERLKGVDSTLKIQPAKLEDSAVYLCASSLTAYNSPLHFGNGTRLTVT.

In its sample, this clonotype was seen many times. The chain couples TRBV10-1 to TRBJ2-2; 10 positions agree with TRBD1. Germline CDR1 is WNHNN and CDR2 is SYGVQD (reference sequence). Trimming took 2 bases from V and 1 from J; bases not matched to a gene: 4. CDR3 length: 17 residues. CDR3 amino acids: CASSEPRDRGNTGELFF. The CDR3 coding sequence is TGCGCCAGCAGTGAGCCTCGGGACAGGGGGAACACCGGGGAGCTGTTTTTT.

This clonotype was observed a handful of times. The gene calls are TRBV20-1 and TRBJ2-5; D gene unclear. The ends were cut back, 0 bases at V and 4 bases at J, with 15 bases in the middle. The germline V gene encodes CDR1 DFQATT and CDR2 SNEGSKA (reference sequence). The CDR3 has 15 residues. CDR3 in DNA: TGCAGTGCTAGAGATGTCGCGGACCTACTAGAGACCCAGTACTTC. As protein: CSARDVADLLETQYF.

V gene TRBV20-1 combines with J gene TRBJ2-1; a weak D match, TRBD1 (6 bases). The CDR3 is 14 amino acids. The V gene lost 3 bases and the J gene lost 10 bases, with 19 bases spanning the gap. Germline loops: CDR1 DFQATT, CDR2 SNEGSKA (reference sequence). The CDR3 nucleotides read TGCAGTGCTAGGGTCGGCAGGGGCTCGGACGAGCAGTTCTTC. This sequence encodes CSARVGRGSDEQFF.

This clonotype showed up just a few times. J is TRBJ1-2 and V is TRBV28; D perhaps matches TRBD1 (6 bases). There are 13 residues in the CDR3. The germline V gene has CDR1 MDHEN and CDR2 SYDVKM. V lost 6 bases, J lost 4 bases, and 12 bases lay in between. The CDR3 region has the DNA TGTGCCAGCAGCCCGCGGGGGCCCTATGGCTACACCTTC. Protein product: CASSPRGPYGYTF.

This clonotype was counted many times. This chain connects TRBV7-2 to TRBJ1-1; no definite D call. Germline CDR1 is SGHTA and CDR2 is FQGNSA. There are 15 residues in the CDR3. V gave up 10 bases and J gave up 1 base, with 19 bases separating them. CDR3 protein: CATSFRGDTNTEAFF. The CDR3 DNA sequence: TGTGCCACCTCATTTCGTGGGGATACGAACACTGAAGCTTTCTTT. Full variable domain (remainder filled in from reference TRBV7-2 and TRBJ1-1): GAGVSQSPSNKVTEKGKDVELRCDPISGHTALYWYRQSLGQGLEFLIYFQGNSAPDKSGLPSDRFSAERTGGSVSTLTIQRTQQEDSAVYLCATSFRGDTNTEAFFGQGTRLTVV.

This clonotype came up many times. CDR3 DNA sequence: TGTGCCAGCAGTTTGGCCTTACAGGGTTCGAGGAACACTGAAGCTTTCTTT. The encoded protein is CASSLALQGSRNTEAFF. The gene calls are TRBV27 and TRBJ1-1, with D perhaps matching TRBD1 (6 bases). The CDR3 is made up of 17 amino acids. Germline CDR1 and CDR2: MNHEY and SMNVEV (reference sequence). V was shortened by 3 bases and J by 1 base, with 18 bases between the two germline ends.

This chain joins TRBV11-2 and TRBJ1-2; 12 bases match TRBD1. Germline V lookup: CDR1 SGHAT, CDR2 FQNNGV. The CDR3 covers 18 residues. The V and J ends lost 5 bases and 3 bases, in that order; junction bases with no gene match: 13. The CDR3 loop is CASSPSGTGGASDYGYTF. The CDR3 DNA reads as TGTGCCAGCAGCCCATCCGGGACAGGGGGCGCATCCGACTATGGCTACACCTTC.

A word on this clonotype: A junction boundary mismatches the germline segment, possibly from a read error. J is TRBJ2-1 and V is TRBV20-1; TRBD2 might be the D (6 bases). CDR3 size: 8 residues. CDR1 is DFQATT, CDR2 SNEGSKA, per germline (reference sequence). The CDR3 reads CSASGTLF. CDR3 DNA sequence: TGCAGTGCTAGCGGGACTCTCTTC.

Comment on this clonotype: This may arise from a read error, as a much more abundant clone is one base away. CDR3 amino acids: CASSPTLPQTSGKAWYEQYF. CDR3 sequence (DNA): TGTGCCAGCAGTCCCACTCTCCCCCAGACTAGCGGGAAAGCGTGGTACGAGCAGTACTTC. The J gene is TRBJ2-7, the V gene TRBV28; 11 nucleotides agree with TRBD2. Germline V gene lookup returns CDR1 MDHEN and CDR2 SYDVKM. The CDR3 spans 20 residues. Trimming cost V 5 bases and J 4 bases; bases outside gene matches: 22.

This clonotype was seen only a few times. The rearrangement joins TRBV20-1 to TRBJ2-5; TRBD2 aligns across 11 bases. The germline V gene has CDR1 DFQATT and CDR2 SNEGSKA (reference sequence). Trimming cost V 3 bases and J 4 bases; bases outside gene matches: 4. The CDR3 has 14 residues. This chain's CDR3 is CSARTSGKGETQYF. The CDR3 DNA sequence: TGCAGTGCTAGGACTAGCGGGAAAGGAGAGACCCAGTACTTC.

This clonotype was counted ten times or more. V usage is TRBV27 and J usage is TRBJ2-5; D possibly uses TRBD1 or TRBD2 (6 bases each). Trimming cost V 5 bases and J 1 base, with 14 bases left between them. Germline lookup yields CDR1 MNHEY and CDR2 SMNVEV (reference sequence). CDR3 length: 15 residues. CDR3 in DNA: TGTGCCAGCAGTCGAGGCGGGGACACCCAAGAGACCCAGTACTTC. Its protein product is CASSRGGDTQETQYF.

This clonotype showed up just a few times. The V and J genes are TRBV6-1 and TRBJ1-2, with 9 bases fitting TRBD1. This CDR3 has 16 amino acids. Unmatched junction bases numbered 14, after V lost 5 bases and J lost 7 bases. Germline lookup yields CDR1 MNHNS and CDR2 SASEGT. The CDR3 reads CASSRGDGTGRSGYTF. The CDR3 DNA reads TGTGCCAGCAGTAGGGGGGATGGGACAGGGAGGTCTGGCTACACCTTC.

This rearrangement joins TRBV20-1 to TRBJ2-7; D is unclear. V shed 1 base and J shed 1 base, with 8 bases lying between them. This CDR3 spans 13 amino acids. Germline-derived CDR1 and CDR2 are DFQATT and SNEGSKA (reference sequence). The CDR3 DNA is TGCAGTGCTAGAGCCGCCCATTCCTACGAGCAGTACTTC. Translated: CSARAAHSYEQYF.

This clonotype was counted only a few times. J is TRBJ2-1 and V is TRBV28; D call uncertain. Trimming cost V 8 bases and J 8 bases, with 16 bases left between them. The CDR3 contains 13 residues. Germline assignment: CDR1 MDHEN and CDR2 SYDVKM. CDR3: CASLAPNQDEQFF. For the CDR3, the DNA is TGTGCCAGCCTTGCTCCGAACCAGGATGAGCAGTTCTTC.

This clonotype was detected ten times or more. V and J are TRBV28 and TRBJ2-4; 9 bases are shared with TRBD2. V trimming: 7 bases; J trimming: 7 bases; junction bases outside the gene matches: 11. The CDR3 has 15 amino acids. Germline loops: CDR1 MDHEN, CDR2 SYDVKM. The CDR3, as DNA: TGTGCCAGCAACAAACCCGGGACTAGCAATAACATTCAGTACTTC. It translates to CASNKPGTSNNIQYF.

This clonotype was observed many times. The chain joins TRBV5-5 to TRBJ2-5; tentatively, D is TRBD1 (5 bases). Between the trimmed V and J ends, which lost 0 bases and 1 base, there was a span of 10 bases. Germline values: CDR1 SGHKS, CDR2 YYEKEE (reference sequence). This CDR3 contains 15 residues. CDR3 sequence (DNA): TGTGCCAGCAGCTTGGCCTCCCAGGGCCAAGAGACCCAGTACTTC. Translated, it gives CASSLASQGQETQYF.

There are many counts of this clonotype. The chain couples TRBV6-1 to TRBJ1-2, with D unclear. The CDR3 loop spans 16 amino acids. Deletions cut 2 bases from V and 0 bases from J, with 13 bases between. Per germline, CDR1 MNHNS and CDR2 SASEGT. CDR3 DNA: TGTGCCAGCAGTGAATTTAGTCGAAATGCTAACTATGGCTACACCTTC. As protein: CASSEFSRNANYGYTF.

The chain uses TRBV29-1 and TRBJ1-1; TRBD1 might be the D (6 bases). CDR3 length: 14 residues. Germline values: CDR1 SQVTM, CDR2 ANQGSEA. V was trimmed by 4 bases and J by 0 bases, leaving 12 bases between them. The CDR3 here is CSVGQEILNTEAFF. CDR3 sequence (DNA): TGCAGCGTTGGACAGGAGATACTGAACACTGAAGCTTTCTTT.